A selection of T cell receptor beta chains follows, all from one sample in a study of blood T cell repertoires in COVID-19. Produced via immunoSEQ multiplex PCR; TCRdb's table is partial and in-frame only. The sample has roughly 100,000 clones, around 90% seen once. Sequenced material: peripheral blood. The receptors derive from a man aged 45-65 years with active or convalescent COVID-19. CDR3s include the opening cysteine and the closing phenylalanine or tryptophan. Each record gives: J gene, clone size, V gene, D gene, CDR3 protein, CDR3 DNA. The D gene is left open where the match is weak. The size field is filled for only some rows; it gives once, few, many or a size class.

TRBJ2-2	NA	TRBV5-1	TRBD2	CASSSGLADTGELFF	TGCGCCAGCAGCTCGGGACTAGCGGACACCGGGGAGCTGTTTTTT
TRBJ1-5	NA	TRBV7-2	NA	CASSLTPRGQPQHF	TGTGCCAGCAGCTTAACACCTAGGGGTCAGCCCCAGCATTTT
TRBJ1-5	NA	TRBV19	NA	CASSRQFNQPQHF	TGTGCCAGTAGTAGGCAGTTCAATCAGCCCCAGCATTTT
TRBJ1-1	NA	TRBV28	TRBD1	CASRGQVAEAFF	TGTGCCAGCAGGGGACAGGTCGCTGAAGCTTTCTTT
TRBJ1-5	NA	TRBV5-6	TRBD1	CASSQYTGDGNQPQHF	TGTGCCAGCAGCCAATACACAGGGGATGGTAATCAGCCCCAGCATTTT
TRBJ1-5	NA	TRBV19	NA	CASSMDSIYQPQHF	TGTGCCAGTAGTATGGACAGTATATATCAGCCCCAGCATTTT
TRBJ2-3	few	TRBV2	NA	CASSDEGITDTQYF	TGTGCCAGCAGTGATGAGGGAATCACAGATACGCAGTATTTT
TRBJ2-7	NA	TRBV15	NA	CATSRAHQGIHEQYF	TGTGCCACCAGCAGGGCACATCAGGGGATCCACGAGCAGTACTTC
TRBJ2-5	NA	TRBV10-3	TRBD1	CAIRGAGTGKQETQYF	TGTGCCATCAGAGGAGCAGGGACAGGGAAACAAGAGACCCAGTACTTC
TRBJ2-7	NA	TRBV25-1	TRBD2	CASSESAGGSSYEQYF	TGTGCCAGCAGTGAATCGGCGGGGGGGAGCTCCTACGAGCAGTACTTC
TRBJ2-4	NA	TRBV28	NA	CASSLYGDTAKNIQYF	TGTGCCAGCAGTTTATACGGGGACACAGCCAAAAACATTCAGTACTTC
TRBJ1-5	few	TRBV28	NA	CASVYGETNQPQHF	TGTGCCAGCGTCTACGGGGAGACCAATCAGCCCCAGCATTTT
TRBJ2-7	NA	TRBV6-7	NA	CASRTQGSPCEQYF	TGTGCCAGCAGGACACAGGGATCGCCCTGCGAGCAGTACTTC
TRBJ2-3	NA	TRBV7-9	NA	CASSEGARGYTDTQYF	TGTGCCAGCAGCGAAGGCGCTAGGGGATACACAGATACGCAGTATTTT
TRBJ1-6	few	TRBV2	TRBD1	CASRATGEYSPLHF	TGTGCCAGCAGGGCTACAGGGGAATATTCACCCCTCCACTTT
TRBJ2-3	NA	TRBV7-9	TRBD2	CASSSGLAGPTDTQYF	TGTGCCAGCAGCTCGGGACTAGCGGGACCCACAGATACGCAGTATTTT
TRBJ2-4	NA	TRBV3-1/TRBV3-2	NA	CASSSPGENIQYF	TGTGCCAGCAGCTCCCCCGGTGAAAACATTCAGTACTTC
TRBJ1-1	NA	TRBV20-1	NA	CSASLGALGTEAFF	TGCAGTGCTAGTTTGGGGGCGCTTGGAACTGAAGCTTTCTTT
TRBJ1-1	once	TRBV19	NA	CASSTRQVSNTEAFF	TGTGCCAGTAGTACTCGACAGGTCTCTAACACTGAAGCTTTCTTT
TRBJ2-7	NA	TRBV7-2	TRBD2	CASSSRLAASYEQYF	TGTGCCAGCAGCTCGCGACTAGCGGCCTCCTACGAGCAGTACTTC
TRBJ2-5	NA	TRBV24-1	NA	CATSDRQWETQYF	TGTGCCACCAGTGACAGACAATGGGAGACCCAGTACTTC